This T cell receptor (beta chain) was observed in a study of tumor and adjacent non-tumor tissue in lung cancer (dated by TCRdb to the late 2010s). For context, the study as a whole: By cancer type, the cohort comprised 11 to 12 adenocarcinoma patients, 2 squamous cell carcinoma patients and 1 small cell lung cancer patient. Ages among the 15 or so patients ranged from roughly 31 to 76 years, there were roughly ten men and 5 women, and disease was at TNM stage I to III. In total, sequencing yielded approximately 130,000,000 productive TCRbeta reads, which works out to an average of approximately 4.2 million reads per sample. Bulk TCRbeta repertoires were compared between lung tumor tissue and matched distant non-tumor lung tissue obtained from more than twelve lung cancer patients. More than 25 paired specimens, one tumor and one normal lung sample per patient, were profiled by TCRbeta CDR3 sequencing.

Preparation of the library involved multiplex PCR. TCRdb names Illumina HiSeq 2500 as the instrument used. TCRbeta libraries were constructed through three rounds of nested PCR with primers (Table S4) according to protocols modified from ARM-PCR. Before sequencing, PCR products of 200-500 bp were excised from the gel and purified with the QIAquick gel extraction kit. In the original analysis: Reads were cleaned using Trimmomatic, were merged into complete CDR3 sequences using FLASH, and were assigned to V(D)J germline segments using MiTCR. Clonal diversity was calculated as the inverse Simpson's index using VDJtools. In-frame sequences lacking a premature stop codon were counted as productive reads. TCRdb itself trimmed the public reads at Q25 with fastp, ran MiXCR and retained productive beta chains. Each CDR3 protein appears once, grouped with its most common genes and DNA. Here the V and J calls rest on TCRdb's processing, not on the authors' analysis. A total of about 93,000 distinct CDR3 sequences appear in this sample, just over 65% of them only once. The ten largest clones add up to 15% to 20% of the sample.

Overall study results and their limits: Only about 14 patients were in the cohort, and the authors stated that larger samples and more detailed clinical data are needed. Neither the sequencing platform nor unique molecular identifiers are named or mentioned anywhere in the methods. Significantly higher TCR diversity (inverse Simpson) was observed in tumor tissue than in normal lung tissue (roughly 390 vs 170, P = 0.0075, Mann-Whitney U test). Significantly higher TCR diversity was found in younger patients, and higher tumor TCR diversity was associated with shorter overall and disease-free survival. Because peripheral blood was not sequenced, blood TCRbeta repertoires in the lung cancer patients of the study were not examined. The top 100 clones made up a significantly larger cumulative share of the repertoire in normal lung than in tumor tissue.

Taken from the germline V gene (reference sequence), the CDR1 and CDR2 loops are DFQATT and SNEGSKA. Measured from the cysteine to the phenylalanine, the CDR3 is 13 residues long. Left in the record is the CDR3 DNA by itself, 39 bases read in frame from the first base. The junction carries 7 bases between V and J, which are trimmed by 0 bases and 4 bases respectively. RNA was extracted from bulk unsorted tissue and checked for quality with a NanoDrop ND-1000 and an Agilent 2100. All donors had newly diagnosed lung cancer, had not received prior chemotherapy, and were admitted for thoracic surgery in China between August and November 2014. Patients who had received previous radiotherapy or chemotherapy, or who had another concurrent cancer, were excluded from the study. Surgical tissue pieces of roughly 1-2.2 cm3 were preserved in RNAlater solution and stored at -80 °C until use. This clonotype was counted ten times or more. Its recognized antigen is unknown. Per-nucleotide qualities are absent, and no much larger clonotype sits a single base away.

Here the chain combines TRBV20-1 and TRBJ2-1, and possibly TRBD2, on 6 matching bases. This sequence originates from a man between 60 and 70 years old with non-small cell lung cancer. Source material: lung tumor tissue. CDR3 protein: CSAREDYYNEQFF. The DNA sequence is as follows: TGCAGTGCTAGAGAGGACTATTACAATGAGCAGTTCTTC.